Listed below are T cell receptor beta chains from one sample, sequenced in a study of HIV-infected patients and healthy controls. TCRdb fed the 5' RACE reads into MiXCR, producing one record per CDR3 protein. The sample includes 10,000 to 15,000 distinct CDR3 sequences, roughly a tenth of them seen just once. Source material: blood. The receptors shown here come from an adult in good health. Both conserved end residues are part of each CDR3. The D gene is left open where the match is weak. Size is omitted from some rows. Given values are once, few, many or a class for expanded clones.

CDR3 protein | CDR3 DNA | J gene | clone size | V gene | D gene
CASSLGTSPHTQYF | TGTGCCAGTAGTCTCGGGACTAGTCCCCATACGCAGTATTTT | TRBJ2-3 | many | TRBV19 | TRBD2
CASSSQGVEEKLFF | TGTGCCAGCAGTTCGCAGGGGGTCGAAGAAAAACTGTTTTTT | TRBJ1-4 | - | TRBV6-5 | TRBD1
CASSFGPSGSDTQYF | TGTGCCAGCAGTTTCGGGCCTAGCGGGTCAGATACGCAGTATTTT | TRBJ2-3 | few | TRBV12-3/TRBV12-4 | TRBD2
CASSSLAGGPGAKNIQYF | TGCGCCAGCAGCTCACTAGCGGGAGGGCCTGGTGCCAAAAACATTCAGTACTTC | TRBJ2-4 | many | TRBV5-1 | TRBD2
CASSQDSGQTKAFF | TGTGCCAGCAGCCAAGATTCAGGGCAGACAAAAGCTTTCTTT | TRBJ1-1 | medium-sized | TRBV3-1 | -
CASSQDGRQLNEQFF | TGCGCCAGCAGCCAAGATGGGAGGCAGTTGAATGAGCAGTTCTTC | TRBJ2-1 | - | TRBV4-1 | -
CASSPERTNYGYTF | TGTGCCAGCTCACCAGAGAGAACTAACTATGGCTACACCTTC | TRBJ1-2 | - | TRBV18 | -
CASSLLSDGEQFF | TGTGCCAGCAGCTTATTATCGGATGGTGAGCAGTTCTTC | TRBJ2-1 | many | TRBV7-3 | -
CASSSERTLGTEAFF | TGTGCCAGCAGTTCCGAAAGGACACTCGGCACTGAAGCTTTCTTT | TRBJ1-1 | many | TRBV27 | -
CASSLSRLRVGIRYYEQYF | TGTGCCAGCAGTTTAAGCAGGCTCCGAGTGGGGATTCGCTACTACGAGCAGTACTTC | TRBJ2-7 | medium-sized | TRBV28 | -
CASSALAAQETQYF | TGTGCCAGCAGCGCACTAGCTGCCCAAGAGACCCAGTACTTC | TRBJ2-5 | - | TRBV9 | -
CASSDRRSSGNTIYF | TGTGCCAGCAGTGACAGACGGAGCTCTGGAAACACCATATATTTT | TRBJ1-3 | few | TRBV2 | -
CSVDGAGGYNEQFF | TGCAGCGTTGATGGGGCGGGAGGCTACAATGAGCAGTTCTTC | TRBJ2-1 | medium-sized | TRBV29-1 | TRBD2
CASRRASGTYSYEQYF | TGTGCCAGCAGAAGGGCTAGCGGGACCTACTCCTACGAGCAGTACTTC | TRBJ2-7 | many | TRBV28 | TRBD2
CATSGRTGSGNTIYF | TGTGCCACCAGCGGAAGAACAGGGTCTGGAAACACCATATATTTT | TRBJ1-3 | medium-sized | TRBV15 | -
CSASPTSVYSYEQYF | TGCAGTGCTAGCCCAACTAGCGTCTACTCCTACGAGCAGTACTTC | TRBJ2-7 | medium-sized | TRBV20-1 | TRBD2
CASSQVSVGGTDTQYF | TGCGCCAGCAGCCAAGTGAGCGTCGGTGGTACAGATACGCAGTATTTT | TRBJ2-3 | many | TRBV4-1 | -
CASSLDGSNQPQHF | TGCGCCAGCAGCTTGGATGGTAGCAATCAGCCCCAGCATTTT | TRBJ1-5 | medium-sized | TRBV5-1 | -
CASRTNFQETQYF | TGTGCCAGCAGAACTAATTTTCAAGAGACCCAGTACTTC | TRBJ2-5 | medium-sized | TRBV2 | -
CASSRPLAPEQFF | TGCGCCAGCAGCCGCCCACTAGCCCCTGAGCAGTTCTTC | TRBJ2-1 | - | TRBV4-1 | -
CASRTGALNYGYTF | TGTGCCAGCAGAACAGGGGCCTTAAACTATGGCTACACCTTC | TRBJ1-2 | few | TRBV28 | TRBD1
CASSPSATNEKLFF | TGTGCCAGCAGTCCCAGTGCAACTAATGAAAAACTGTTTTTT | TRBJ1-4 | - | TRBV6-6 | -
CASSVDGRDTQYF | TGTGCCAGCAGCGTAGATGGGAGAGATACGCAGTATTTT | TRBJ2-3 | many | TRBV9 | -
CASSPQGRMGYTF | TGTGCCAGCAGTCCGCAGGGGAGGATGGGCTACACCTTC | TRBJ1-2 | medium-sized | TRBV12-3/TRBV12-4 | -
CSAQDSYTGELFF | TGCAGTGCCCAGGACAGTTACACCGGGGAGCTGTTTTTT | TRBJ2-2 | - | TRBV20-1 | -
CSVLGAEKLFF | TGCAGCGTTTTGGGGGCGGAAAAACTGTTTTTT | TRBJ1-4 | medium-sized | TRBV29-1 | -
CASSLGGGNEQFF | TGTGCCAGCAGCTTAGGAGGGGGCAATGAGCAGTTCTTC | TRBJ2-1 | medium-sized | TRBV13 | -
CASSSPGLFHEQYF | TGTGCCAGCAGTTCACCGGGACTATTCCACGAGCAGTACTTC | TRBJ2-7 | medium-sized | TRBV12-3/TRBV12-4 | TRBD2
CASSQVREYYGYTF | TGCGCCAGCAGCCAAGTTAGGGAGTACTATGGCTACACCTTC | TRBJ1-2 | few | TRBV4-1 | -
CAISRVADHEQFF | TGTGCCATCAGCCGGGTTGCAGACCATGAGCAGTTCTTC | TRBJ2-1 | few | TRBV10-3 | -